This TCR beta chain came from a study of PD-1 blockade in classical Hodgkin lymphoma. As concerns this clone: The antigen is not known.

Notes on the study in general: Repertoire differences lack defined causes, possibly disease activity or prior therapy.

Deletions cut 2 bases from V and 4 bases from J, with 10 bases between. Germline values: CDR1 WNHNN, CDR2 SYGVQD (reference sequence). This CDR3 is 14 amino acids long. Every single patient, without exception, relapsed after autologous stem cell transplantation, and brentuximab vedotin exposure varied. Data came from immunoSEQ multiplex PCR; TCRdb stores just in-frame clones and leaves some out. The sample includes nearly 55,000 clones, approximately 81% seen only once; the top ten take 15% to 20%. This clonotype originated in a human donor with classical Hodgkin lymphoma. Material: peripheral blood mononuclear cells (PBMCs), obtained at baseline. The chain uses TRBV10-1 and TRBJ2-3; D gene uncertain. The CDR3 DNA sequence: TGCGCCAGCAGTGAGCGGATTGGGGCAGATACGCAGTATTTT. Translation gives CASSERIGADTQYF.